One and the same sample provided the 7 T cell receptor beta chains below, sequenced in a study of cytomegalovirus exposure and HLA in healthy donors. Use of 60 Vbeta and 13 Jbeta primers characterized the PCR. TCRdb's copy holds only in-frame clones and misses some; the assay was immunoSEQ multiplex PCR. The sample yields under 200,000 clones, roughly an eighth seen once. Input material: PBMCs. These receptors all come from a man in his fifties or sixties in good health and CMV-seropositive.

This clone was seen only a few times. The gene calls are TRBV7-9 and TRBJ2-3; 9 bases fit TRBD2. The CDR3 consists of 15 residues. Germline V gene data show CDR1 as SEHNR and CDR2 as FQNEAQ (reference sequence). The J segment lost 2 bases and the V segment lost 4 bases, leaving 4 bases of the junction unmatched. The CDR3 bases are TGTGCCAGCAGCTCTGTAGCGGGGGCCACAGATACGCAGTATTTT. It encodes CASSSVAGATDTQYF.

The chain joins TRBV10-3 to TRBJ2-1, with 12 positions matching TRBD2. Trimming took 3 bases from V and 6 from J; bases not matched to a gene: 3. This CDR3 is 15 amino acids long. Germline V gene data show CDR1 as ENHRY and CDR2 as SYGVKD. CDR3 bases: TGTGCCATCAGTGATGGACTAGCGGGGCCCAATGAGCAGTTCTTC. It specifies CAISDGLAGPNEQFF.

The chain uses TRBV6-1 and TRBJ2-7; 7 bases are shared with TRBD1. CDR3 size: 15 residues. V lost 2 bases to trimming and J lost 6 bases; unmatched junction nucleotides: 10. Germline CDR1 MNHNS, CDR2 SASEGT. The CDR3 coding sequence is TGTGCCAGCAGTGAATCGACAGGGACCGACGGCGAGCAGTACTTC. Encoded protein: CASSESTGTDGEQYF.

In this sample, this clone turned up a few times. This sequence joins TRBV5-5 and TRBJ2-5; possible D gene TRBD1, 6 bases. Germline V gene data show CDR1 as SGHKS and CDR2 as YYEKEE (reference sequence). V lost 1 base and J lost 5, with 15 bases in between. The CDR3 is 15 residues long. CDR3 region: CASSLTSRQEETQYF. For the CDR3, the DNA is TGTGCCAGCAGCTTGACTAGTAGACAGGAGGAGACCCAGTACTTC.

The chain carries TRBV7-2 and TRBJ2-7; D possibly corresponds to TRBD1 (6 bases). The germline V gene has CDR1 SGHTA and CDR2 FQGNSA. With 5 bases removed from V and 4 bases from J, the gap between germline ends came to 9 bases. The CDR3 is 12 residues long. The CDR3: CASSPTGYEQYF. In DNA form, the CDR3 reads TGTGCCAGCAGCCCCACAGGGTACGAGCAGTACTTC.

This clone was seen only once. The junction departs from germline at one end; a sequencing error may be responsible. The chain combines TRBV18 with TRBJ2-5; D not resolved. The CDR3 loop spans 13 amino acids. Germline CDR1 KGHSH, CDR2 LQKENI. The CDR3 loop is CASSPGNQETQYF. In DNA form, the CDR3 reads TGTGCCAGCTCACCAGGCAACCAGGAGACCCAGTACTTC.

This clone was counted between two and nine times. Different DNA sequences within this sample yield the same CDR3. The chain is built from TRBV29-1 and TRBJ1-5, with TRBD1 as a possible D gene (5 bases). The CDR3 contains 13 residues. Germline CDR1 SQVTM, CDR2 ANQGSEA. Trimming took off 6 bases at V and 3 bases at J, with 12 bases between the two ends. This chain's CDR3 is CSVGDSSNQPQHF. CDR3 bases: TGCAGCGTCGGCGACAGTTCCAATCAGCCCCAGCATTTT.